This T cell receptor (beta chain) came from a study of response to subunit inactivated influenza vaccine. Points on this clonotype: Its target is not known.

Germline V gene data show CDR1 as SGHTA and CDR2 as FQGNSA. The CDR3 sequence is 14 residues long. V was clipped by 0 bases and J by 7 bases, with 9 bases between them. General study results and limits: Authors suggested seasonal influenza vaccinations each recruit few new T cells.

Using its own MiXCR run on the RT-PCR reads, TCRdb lists one record per CDR3 protein. The repertoire includes more than 700,000 distinct CDR3 sequences, about 20% of them detected once, and roughly 10% sits in the top ten. This receptor was obtained from a man aged 50 or older who received an inactivated influenza vaccine. The genes are TRBV7-2 and TRBJ1-4; no clear D. The material sequenced was PBMCs from blood, taken less than 6 days after vaccination. CDR3 sequence: CASSLAPTGEKLFF. DNA of the CDR3: TGTGCCAGCAGCTTAGCTCCTACGGGTGAAAAACTGTTTTTT.